This entry describes one TCR beta chain. The sample comes from a study of blood T cell repertoires in COVID-19. Study information: Samples representing acute and convalescent COVID-19 were sourced from the United States, Italy and Spain. Nucleic acid was either cDNA or gDNA, and it came from T cells, B-cell-depleted T cells, or PBMCs.

The authors' processing: Researchers report that nucleated cell counts were estimated from reference gene primer amplification. Profiling relied on immunoSEQ multiplex PCR, and the TCRdb table lists in-frame clones only, not all of them. V, J and clone size are those of that table, while D and trimming were read from the DNA. The table includes fewer than 150,000 clones, roughly nine tenths detected once. This TCR derives from a man aged 65 to 85 who had recovered from COVID-19. Material for sequencing was peripheral blood.

CDR3 amino acids: CASSLTGGGTEAFF. The CDR3 DNA follows: TGTGCCAGCAGCCTCACAGGGGGGGGAACTGAAGCTTTCTTT. The gene calls are TRBV7-2 and TRBJ1-1, with 8 nucleotides matching TRBD1. CDR3 size: 14 residues. Germline V CDR1 and CDR2: SGHTA, FQGNSA. V trimming: 5 bases; J trimming: 5 bases; junction bases outside the gene matches: 7.